Below, 31 T cell receptor beta chains from the same sample are listed, as sequenced in a study of identifying expanded T cells in peripheral blood. Using immunoSEQ multiplex PCR, the repertoire was profiled, and TCRdb retains in-frame clones only, with some absent. The table shows 100,000 to 150,000 clones, with roughly 80% occurring only once. Sequenced sample: blood. The receptors were sampled from a person between 18 and 70 years old in good health.

This clone was detected only a few times. This sequence joins TRBV6-6 and TRBJ2-2, with TRBD1 identical over 9 bases. Germline loops: CDR1 MNHNY, CDR2 SVGAGI (reference sequence). CDR3 size: 15 residues. V was pared by 6 bases and J by 5 bases, with 7 bases of the junction left unmatched. The DNA for the CDR3 is TGTGCCAGCAGCTGGGACAGGGAAGGGACCGGGGAGCTGTTTTTT. Amino acid sequence: CASSWDREGTGELFF.

This clone was counted a few times. The chain uses TRBV10-3 and TRBJ1-3; D ambiguous. Germline lookup yields CDR1 ENHRY and CDR2 SYGVKD. V lost 8 bases and J lost 0, with 17 bases in between. The CDR3 contains 16 residues. CDR3 sequence (DNA): TGTGCCATCGGCCGGGCCCCAAGGTCCTCTGGAAACACCATATATTTT. The encoded protein is CAIGRAPRSSGNTIYF.

The rearrangement joins TRBV4-3 to TRBJ2-2; 13 nucleotides agree with TRBD2. CDR1 and CDR2 from the germline V gene are LGHNA and YSLEER. The CDR3 totals 18 residues. V shed 0 bases and J 6 bases; nucleotides not matched to a gene: 7. CDR3 sequence (DNA): TGCGCCAGCAGCCAAGATTTGACTAGCGGGGGGCTCCCCGGGGAGCTGTTTTTT. Amino acid sequence: CASSQDLTSGGLPGELFF.

V usage is TRBV2 and J usage is TRBJ2-5; D is possibly TRBD2 (5 bases). Trimming removed 6 bases at V and 7 bases at J, with 15 bases between. Germline V gives CDR1 SNHLY, CDR2 FYNNEI. This CDR3 has 13 amino acids. CDR3 sequence: CASRGRSAGTQYF. The CDR3 DNA sequence: TGTGCCAGCAGGGGTAGAAGTGCGGGGACCCAGTACTTC.

This clone was counted many times. The rearrangement links TRBV18 to TRBJ1-5, with a tentative D call TRBD1 (6 bases). The V end lost 0 bases, the J end lost 9 bases, and 12 bases lay between the germline ends. The germline V gene encodes CDR1 KGHSH and CDR2 LQKENI. The CDR3 is made up of 14 amino acids. CDR3 loop: CASSPPGGKGPQHF. DNA of the CDR3: TGTGCCAGCTCACCACCAGGGGGGAAGGGGCCCCAGCATTTT.

The genes are TRBV6-6 and TRBJ1-2, with 7 bases fitting TRBD1. The length of the CDR3 is 13 residues. J lost 6 bases, V lost 5 bases, and 6 bases had no gene match. Per germline, CDR1 MNHNY and CDR2 SVGAGI (reference sequence). The CDR3 is CASSTTGPDGYTF. Here the CDR3 DNA reads TGTGCCAGCAGTACGACAGGGCCCGATGGCTACACCTTC.

The J gene is TRBJ2-1, the V gene TRBV27; no reliable D call. Germline V gene sequence: CDR1 MNHEY, CDR2 SMNVEV (reference sequence). V lost 2 bases to trimming and J lost 8 bases, with 13 bases between them. This CDR3 is 14 amino acids long. Here the CDR3 reads CASSLKASVDEQFF. For the CDR3, the DNA is TGTGCCAGCAGTTTAAAGGCTTCGGTTGATGAGCAGTTCTTC.

This clone showed up just a few times. The genes are TRBV7-9 and TRBJ1-2; D uncertain. The CDR3 loop spans 11 amino acids. Germline CDR1 and CDR2: SEHNR and FQNEAQ (reference sequence). Trimming removed 5 bases at V and 4 bases at J, with 5 bases between. The CDR3 here is CASSPGYGYTF. Written as DNA, the CDR3 is TGTGCCAGCAGCCCAGGCTATGGCTACACCTTC.

The rearrangement links TRBV19 to TRBJ1-5, with unresolved D. Germline assignment: CDR1 LNHDA and CDR2 SQIVND (reference sequence). The CDR3 loop spans 14 amino acids. Deletions cut 6 bases from V and 3 bases from J, with 12 bases between. CDR3 in DNA: TGTGCCAGTAGCCCCCCGGCGGTCAATCAGCCCCAGCATTTT. It specifies CASSPPAVNQPQHF. The entire variable domain, with the rest obtained from reference TRBV19 and TRBJ1-5, is as follows: DGGITQSPKYLFRKEGQNVTLSCEQNLNHDAMYWYRQDPGQGLRLIYYSQIVNDFQKGDIAEGYSVSREKKESFPLTVTSAQKNPTAFYLCASSPPAVNQPQHFGDGTRLSIL.

The V gene is TRBV4-3, the J gene TRBJ2-7, with TRBD1 matching over 10 bases. Unmatched junction bases numbered 10, after V lost 4 bases and J lost 7 bases. The CDR3 length is 15 residues. Germline CDR1 is LGHNA and CDR2 is YSLEER. DNA for the CDR3: TGCGCCAGCAGCCGGGGGACAGGGGAGGTGGAAGAGCAGTACTTC. Protein product: CASSRGTGEVEEQYF.

The genes are TRBV2 and TRBJ1-2; D gene uncertain. CDR3 length: 11 amino acids. V shed 6 bases and J shed 5 bases, with 7 bases lying between them. Germline V gene data show CDR1 as SNHLY and CDR2 as FYNNEI. Here the CDR3 DNA reads TGTGCCAGCAGCGTGAAGTATGGCTACACCTTC. Translating gives CASSVKYGYTF.

The V gene is TRBV7-9, the J gene TRBJ2-7; D gene ambiguous. The germline V and J ends were trimmed by 5 bases and 2 bases, with 7 bases remaining between them. CDR1 and CDR2 (germline): SEHNR, FQNEAQ (reference sequence). This CDR3 region has 12 residues. CDR3 amino acids: CASSPDTYEQYF. The CDR3 DNA reads as TGTGCCAGCAGCCCTGATACCTACGAGCAGTACTTC.

The chain joins TRBV19 to TRBJ1-6; 7 nucleotides align to TRBD1. Unmatched junction bases numbered 9, after V lost 4 bases and J lost 9 bases. The germline V gene has CDR1 LNHDA and CDR2 SQIVND (reference sequence). The CDR3 is 15 residues long. CDR3 sequence (DNA): TGTGCCAGTAGTACCTTACGGGGACAGCCTTCACCCCTCCACTTT. Translated, it gives CASSTLRGQPSPLHF.

The CDR3 loop is CASIRQGSGYTF. The CDR3, as DNA: TGTGCCAGCATAAGACAGGGTTCTGGCTACACCTTC. V and J are TRBV6-1 and TRBJ1-2; 7 nucleotides line up with TRBD1. Germline-derived CDR1 and CDR2 are MNHNS and SASEGT. The ends lost 7 bases at V and 7 bases at J; junction bases unmatched: 6. This CDR3 is 12 amino acids long.

Here the CDR3 DNA reads TGTGCCAGCAGCTCCGGACTGACGAATTCACCCCTCCACTTT. As protein: CASSSGLTNSPLHF. The chain couples TRBV7-2 to TRBJ1-6; D gene uncertain. CDR1 is SGHTA and CDR2 is FQGNSA in the germline V gene. The ends were cut back, 4 bases at V and 7 bases at J, with 11 bases in the middle. CDR3 length: 14 amino acids.

V gene TRBV30 combines with J gene TRBJ1-2; D is unresolved. The CDR3 extends over 14 amino acids. V lost 0 bases and J 3 bases, leaving 11 bases between the germline ends. Germline CDR1 reads GTSNPN; CDR2 reads SVGIG (reference sequence). The CDR3 spells CAWSVLTWDYGYTF. CDR3 nucleotides: TGTGCCTGGAGTGTCCTGACATGGGACTATGGCTACACCTTC.

The J gene is TRBJ2-1, the V gene TRBV15, with 10 positions matching TRBD2. The CDR3 is 16 residues long. Per the germline V gene, CDR1 is LNHNV and CDR2 is YYDKDF (reference sequence). V was pared by 5 bases and J by 5 bases, with 9 bases of the junction left unmatched. CDR3 sequence reads: CATSRSLAGNHNEQFF. CDR3 nucleotide sequence: TGTGCCACCAGCCGCTCACTAGCGGGGAATCACAATGAGCAGTTCTTC.

In this sample, this clone turned up a few times. The chain carries TRBV6-6 and TRBJ1-2; D possibly corresponds to TRBD1 (6 bases). Trimming removed 6 bases at V and 4 bases at J, with 18 bases between. The germline V gene encodes CDR1 MNHNY and CDR2 SVGAGI (reference sequence). This CDR3 region has 15 residues. The chain's CDR3 is CASRITGTSSYGYTF. The DNA for the CDR3 is TGTGCCAGCAGAATAACCGGGACATCAAGCTATGGCTACACCTTC.

This chain links TRBV27 with TRBJ1-5; weak D call: TRBD1 (6 bases). The CDR3 contains 14 residues. The germline V gene has CDR1 MNHEY and CDR2 SMNVEV (reference sequence). The V gene lost 2 bases and the J gene lost 3 bases, with 8 bases spanning the gap. CDR3 sequence (DNA): TGTGCCAGCAGTTTACGGGGGCCCAATCAGCCCCAGCATTTT. Its protein product is CASSLRGPNQPQHF.

The V gene is TRBV4-1, the J gene TRBJ2-7; D gene unclear. The CDR3 has 13 amino acids. V was clipped by 3 bases and J by 6 bases, with 12 bases between them. The germline V gene encodes CDR1 MGHRA and CDR2 YSYEKL. The CDR3 reads CASSQGPVTEQYF. The CDR3 DNA reads TGCGCCAGCAGCCAGGGCCCCGTTACCGAGCAGTACTTC.

The J gene is TRBJ2-3, the V gene TRBV15, with unresolved D. CDR3 length: 14 residues. Trimming shortened V by 3 bases and J by 2 bases, and 9 bases separated the two germline ends. The germline CDR1 and CDR2 sequences are LNHNV and YYDKDF (reference sequence). Here the CDR3 DNA reads TGTGCCACCAGCAGGGACCCGAACACAGATACGCAGTATTTT. This translates into CATSRDPNTDTQYF.

This clone has just one count. The CDR3 region has the DNA TGTGCCAGTAGTATAGATCTGAATCAGCCCCAGCATTTT. Translating gives CASSIDLNQPQHF. The chain employs TRBV19 and TRBJ1-5; no reliable D call. V was trimmed by 0 bases and J by 4 bases, leaving 4 bases between them. Germline CDR1 LNHDA, CDR2 SQIVND (reference sequence). CDR3 length equals 13 residues.

CDR3 region: CASSVSRAGTDTQYF. As DNA, the CDR3 is TGTGCCAGCAGCGTTTCACGGGCGGGCACAGATACGCAGTATTTT. The gene calls are TRBV9 and TRBJ2-3; D uncertain. Trimming removed 2 bases at V and 1 base at J, with 11 bases between. The CDR3 is made up of 15 amino acids. Germline V gives CDR1 SGDLS, CDR2 YYNGEE.

The rearrangement joins TRBV30 to TRBJ2-1; TRBD1 might be the D (5 bases). V lost 5 bases, J lost 8 bases, and 25 bases lay in between. The germline V gene encodes CDR1 GTSNPN and CDR2 SVGIG (reference sequence). The CDR3 is 16 amino acids. The CDR3 region is CAWVAKDRYLHDEQFF. The CDR3 coding sequence is TGTGCCTGGGTGGCCAAAGACAGATACCTACATGATGAGCAGTTCTTC. The entire variable domain, with the rest obtained from reference TRBV30 and TRBJ2-1, is as follows: SQTIHQWPATLVQPVGSPLSLECTVEGTSNPNLYWYRQAAGRGLQLLFYSVGIGQISSEVPQNLSASRPQDRQFILSSKKLLLSDSGFYLCAWVAKDRYLHDEQFFGPGTRLTVL.

The rearrangement uses TRBV4-3 and TRBJ1-1, with no clear D. CDR1 and CDR2 from the germline V gene are LGHNA and YSLEER. CDR3 length: 13 amino acids. Deletions cut 0 bases from V and 5 bases from J, with 7 bases between. CDR3 coding DNA: TGCGCCAGCAGCCAAGATCTTGGTACTGAAGCTTTCTTT. Amino acids: CASSQDLGTEAFF.

Only a few counts were recorded for this clone. This chain links TRBV18 with TRBJ1-2; the D is unclear. CDR3 length: 17 residues. CDR1 and CDR2 from the germline V gene are KGHSH and LQKENI. Trimming stripped 3 bases from V and 13 bases from J, with 30 bases between. The CDR3 bases are TGTGCCAGCTCACCGGAAAGAACCCTTTTATCCCCAGGCATCTCCACCTTC. It encodes CASSPERTLLSPGISTF.

The chain joins TRBV5-4 to TRBJ1-2; D not resolved. CDR1 and CDR2 from the germline V gene are SGHNT and YYREEE (reference sequence). V was clipped by 2 bases and J by 3 bases, with 8 bases between them. CDR3 length: 13 residues. The CDR3 region is CASSFSWDYGYTF. The CDR3 DNA sequence: TGTGCCAGCAGCTTCTCTTGGGACTATGGCTACACCTTC.

The chain is built from TRBV11-2 and TRBJ1-1, with D hard to call. Trimming removed 0 bases from V and 6 bases from J, with 11 bases in between. From germline, CDR1 is SGHAT and CDR2 FQNNGV. The CDR3 runs 14 residues. CDR3 loop: CASSLDLTAPEAFF. The CDR3 DNA sequence: TGTGCCAGCAGCTTAGATCTAACAGCTCCTGAAGCTTTCTTT. The whole variable domain, remainder taken from reference TRBV11-2 and TRBJ1-1, is EAGVAQSPRYKIIEKRQSVAFWCNPISGHATLYWYQQILGQGPKLLIQFQNNGVVDDSQLPKDRFSAERLKGVDSTLKIQPAKLEDSAVYLCASSLDLTAPEAFFGQGTRLTVV.

This clone was observed once. The rearrangement uses TRBV18 and TRBJ2-7; TRBD1 matches at 10 bases. The germline V gene encodes CDR1 KGHSH and CDR2 LQKENI. J gave up 1 base and V 3 bases, and 3 bases lay outside the gene matches. This CDR3 has 15 residues. The CDR3 DNA reads TGTGCCAGCTCACCGCCGGGACAGGGGTCCTACGAGCAGTACTTC. This translates into CASSPPGQGSYEQYF.

This sequence joins TRBV5-1 and TRBJ2-3, with D unresolved. This CDR3 spans 15 amino acids. CDR1 SGHRS and CDR2 YFSETQ come from the germline V gene. The V end was cut by 0 bases, the J end by 5 bases, with 13 bases between. The CDR3 here is CASSLEGTYGDTQYF. The DNA of the CDR3 is TGCGCCAGCAGCTTGGAGGGTACTTATGGAGATACGCAGTATTTT. Full variable domain (missing parts from reference TRBV5-1 and TRBJ2-3): KAGVTQTPRYLIKTRGQQVTLSCSPISGHRSVSWYQQTPGQGLQFLFEYFSETQRNKGNFPGRFSGRQFSNSRSEMNVSTLELGDSALYLCASSLEGTYGDTQYFGPGTRLTVL.

The rearrangement uses TRBV9 and TRBJ2-1; D remains unclear. The CDR3 length is 15 residues. The germline gives CDR1 SGDLS, CDR2 YYNGEE. Trimming took 4 bases from V and 5 from J, leaving 16 bases between them. The CDR3 nucleotides are TGTGCCAGCAGCCCCCGGGCCTTCGTCGACAATGAGCAGTTCTTC. It translates to CASSPRAFVDNEQFF.